The TCR beta chain described here comes from a study of blood T cell repertoires in COVID-19. About the study: T cells, B-cell-depleted T cells, or PBMCs supplied cDNA or gDNA.

This CDR3 spans 15 amino acids. Germline-derived CDR1 and CDR2 are SNHLY and FYNNEI. Germline trimming cut 4 bases from V and 0 bases from J; bases unmatched to any gene: 4. Sequencing used immunoSEQ multiplex PCR; TCRdb keeps in-frame clones, though not all of them. The repertoire has about 330,000 clones, 70% to 90% of them found once; the top ten carry under 6%. V and J are TRBV2 and TRBJ2-3; TRBD2 matches 7 bases. The sequenced sample was PBMCs or T cells enriched from blood (not recorded which). The sequence came from a woman aged 25 to 39 who had recovered from COVID-19. CDR3 nucleotides: TGTGCCAGCAGTGTTGCGGGGGTAAGCACAGATACGCAGTATTTT. The encoded protein is CASSVAGVSTDTQYF.